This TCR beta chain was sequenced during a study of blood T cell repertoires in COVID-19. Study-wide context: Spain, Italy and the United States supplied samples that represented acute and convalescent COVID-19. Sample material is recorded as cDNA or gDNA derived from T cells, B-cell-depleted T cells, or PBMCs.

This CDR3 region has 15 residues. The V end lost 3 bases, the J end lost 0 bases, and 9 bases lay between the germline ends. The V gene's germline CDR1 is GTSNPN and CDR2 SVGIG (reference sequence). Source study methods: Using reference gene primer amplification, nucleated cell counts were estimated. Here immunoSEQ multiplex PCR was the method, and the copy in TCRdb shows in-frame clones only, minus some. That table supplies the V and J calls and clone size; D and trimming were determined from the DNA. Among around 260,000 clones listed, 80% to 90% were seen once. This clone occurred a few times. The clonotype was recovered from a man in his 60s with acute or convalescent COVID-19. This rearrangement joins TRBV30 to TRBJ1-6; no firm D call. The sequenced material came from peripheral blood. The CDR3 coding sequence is TGTGCCTGGAGAGGCGGGAGCTCCTATAATTCACCCCTCCACTTT. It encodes CAWRGGSSYNSPLHF.